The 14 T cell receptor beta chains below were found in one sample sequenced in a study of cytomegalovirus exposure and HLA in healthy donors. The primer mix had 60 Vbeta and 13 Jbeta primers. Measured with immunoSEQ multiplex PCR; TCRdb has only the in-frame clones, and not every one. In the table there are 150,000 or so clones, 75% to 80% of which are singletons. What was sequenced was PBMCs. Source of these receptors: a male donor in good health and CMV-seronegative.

CDR3 sequence reads: CASTHIGGELFF. The CDR3 coding sequence is TGTGCCAGCACCCATATCGGCGGGGAGCTGTTTTTT. V usage is TRBV11-1 and J usage is TRBJ2-2; the D is unclear. V lost 7 bases and J 7 bases, leaving 10 bases between the germline ends. This CDR3 comprises 12 residues. CDR1 is SGHAT and CDR2 is FQDESV in the germline V gene (reference sequence).

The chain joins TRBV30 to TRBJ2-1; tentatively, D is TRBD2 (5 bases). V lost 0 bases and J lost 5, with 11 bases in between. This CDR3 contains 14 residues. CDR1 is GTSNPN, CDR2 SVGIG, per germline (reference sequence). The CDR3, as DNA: TGTGCCTGGAGTGTACGGAGGCGGGACAATGAGCAGTTCTTC. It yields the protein CAWSVRRRDNEQFF.

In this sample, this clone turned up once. This CDR3 is CASSVALTSYEQYF. The CDR3 coding sequence is TGTGCCAGCAGCGTAGCACTTACCTCCTACGAGCAGTACTTC. The J gene is TRBJ2-7, the V gene TRBV9; D gene uncertain. Trimming left V 0 bases short and J 0 bases short, with 7 bases between. The CDR3 covers 14 residues. Germline V lookup: CDR1 SGDLS, CDR2 YYNGEE.

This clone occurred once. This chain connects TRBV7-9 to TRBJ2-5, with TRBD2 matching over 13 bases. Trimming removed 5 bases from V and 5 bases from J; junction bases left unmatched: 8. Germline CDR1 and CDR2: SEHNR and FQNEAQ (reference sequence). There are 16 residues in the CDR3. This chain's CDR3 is CASSRTSGGAGETQYF. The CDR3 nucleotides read TGTGCCAGCAGCCGTACTAGCGGGGGGGCTGGGGAGACCCAGTACTTC. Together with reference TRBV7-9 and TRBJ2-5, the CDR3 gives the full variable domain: DTGVSQNPRHKITKRGQNVTFRCDPISEHNRLYWYRQTLGQGPEFLTYFQNEAQLEKSRLLSDRFSAERPKGSFSTLEIQRTEQGDSAMYLCASSRTSGGAGETQYFGPGTRLLVL.

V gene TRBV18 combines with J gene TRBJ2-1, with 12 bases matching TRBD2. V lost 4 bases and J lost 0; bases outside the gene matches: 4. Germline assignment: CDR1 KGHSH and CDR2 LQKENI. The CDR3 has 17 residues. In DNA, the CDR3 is TGTGCCAGCTCACGGACTAGCGGGAAAAGCTCCTACAATGAGCAGTTCTTC. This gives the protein CASSRTSGKSSYNEQFF.

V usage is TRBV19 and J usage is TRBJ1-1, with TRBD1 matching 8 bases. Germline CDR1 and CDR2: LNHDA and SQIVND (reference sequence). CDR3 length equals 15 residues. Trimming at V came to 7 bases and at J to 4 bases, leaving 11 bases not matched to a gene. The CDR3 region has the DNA TGTGCCAGTACCCACCAGGACAGGGTTGGCACTGAAGCTTTCTTT. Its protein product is CASTHQDRVGTEAFF. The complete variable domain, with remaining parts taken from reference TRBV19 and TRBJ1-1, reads DGGITQSPKYLFRKEGQNVTLSCEQNLNHDAMYWYRQDPGQGLRLIYYSQIVNDFQKGDIAEGYSVSREKKESFPLTVTSAQKNPTAFYLCASTHQDRVGTEAFFGQGTRLTVV.

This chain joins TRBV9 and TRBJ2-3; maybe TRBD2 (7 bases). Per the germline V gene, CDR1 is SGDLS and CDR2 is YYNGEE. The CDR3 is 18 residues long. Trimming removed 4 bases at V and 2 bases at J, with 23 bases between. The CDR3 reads CASSPRPGGGGFTDTQYF. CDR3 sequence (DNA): TGTGCCAGCAGCCCCCGACCTGGGGGCGGGGGTTTCACAGATACGCAGTATTTT.

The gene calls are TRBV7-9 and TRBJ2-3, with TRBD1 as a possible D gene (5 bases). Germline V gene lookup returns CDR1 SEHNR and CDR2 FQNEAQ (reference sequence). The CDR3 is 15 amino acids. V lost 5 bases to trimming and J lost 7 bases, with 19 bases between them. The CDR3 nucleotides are TGTGCCAGCAGCCCTTCACAGGTGGCATCTTATACGCAGTATTTT. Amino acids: CASSPSQVASYTQYF.

The chain's CDR3 is CASSAGLAGGPNTGELFF. The CDR3 bases are TGTGCCAGCAGCGCGGGACTAGCGGGGGGCCCGAACACCGGGGAGCTGTTTTTT. The chain recombines TRBV5-4 with TRBJ2-2, with TRBD2 matching over 15 bases. CDR1 SGHNT and CDR2 YYREEE come from the germline V gene (reference sequence). Trimming at V came to 4 bases and at J to 0 bases, leaving 4 bases not matched to a gene. The CDR3 totals 18 residues.

DNA for the CDR3: TGTGCCAGCAGCTTAGCCCTGGGACAGTCCGAGCAGTACTTC. It codes for CASSLALGQSEQYF. The V call is TRBV7-9, the J call TRBJ2-7; 7 bases match TRBD1. The V and J ends lost 0 bases and 6 bases, in that order; junction bases with no gene match: 5. Germline CDR1 SEHNR, CDR2 FQNEAQ (reference sequence). The length of the CDR3 is 14 residues.

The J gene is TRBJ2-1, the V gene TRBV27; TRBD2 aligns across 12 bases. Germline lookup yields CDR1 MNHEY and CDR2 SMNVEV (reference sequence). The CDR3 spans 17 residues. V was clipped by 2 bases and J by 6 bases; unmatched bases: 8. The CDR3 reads CASSLRDPGLAGNEQFF. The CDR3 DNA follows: TGTGCCAGCAGTTTAAGGGACCCGGGACTAGCGGGCAATGAGCAGTTCTTC.

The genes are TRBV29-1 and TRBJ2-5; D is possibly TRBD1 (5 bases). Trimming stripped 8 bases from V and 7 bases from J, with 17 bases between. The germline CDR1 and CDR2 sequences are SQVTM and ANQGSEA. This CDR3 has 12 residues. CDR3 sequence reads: CSRDSDGGTQYF. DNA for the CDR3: TGCAGCCGTGACAGTGACGGCGGGACCCAGTACTTC. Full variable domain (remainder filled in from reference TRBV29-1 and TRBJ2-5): SAVISQKPSRDICQRGTSLTIQCQVDSQVTMMFWYRQQPGQSLTLIATANQGSEATYESGFVIDKFPISRPNLTFSTLTVSNMSPEDSSIYLCSRDSDGGTQYFGPGTRLLVL.

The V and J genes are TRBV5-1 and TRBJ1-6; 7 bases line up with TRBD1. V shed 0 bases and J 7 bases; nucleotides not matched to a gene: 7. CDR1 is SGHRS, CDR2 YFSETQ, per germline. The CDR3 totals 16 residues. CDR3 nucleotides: TGCGCCAGCAGCTTGGCCGTACAGGGGACGAATTCACCCCTCCACTTT. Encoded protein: CASSLAVQGTNSPLHF.

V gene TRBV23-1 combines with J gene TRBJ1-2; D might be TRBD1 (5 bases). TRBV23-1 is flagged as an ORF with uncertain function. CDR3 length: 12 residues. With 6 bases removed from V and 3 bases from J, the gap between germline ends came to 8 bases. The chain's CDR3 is CASRDTHYGYTF. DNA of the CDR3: TGCGCCAGCAGGGACACCCACTATGGCTACACCTTC.